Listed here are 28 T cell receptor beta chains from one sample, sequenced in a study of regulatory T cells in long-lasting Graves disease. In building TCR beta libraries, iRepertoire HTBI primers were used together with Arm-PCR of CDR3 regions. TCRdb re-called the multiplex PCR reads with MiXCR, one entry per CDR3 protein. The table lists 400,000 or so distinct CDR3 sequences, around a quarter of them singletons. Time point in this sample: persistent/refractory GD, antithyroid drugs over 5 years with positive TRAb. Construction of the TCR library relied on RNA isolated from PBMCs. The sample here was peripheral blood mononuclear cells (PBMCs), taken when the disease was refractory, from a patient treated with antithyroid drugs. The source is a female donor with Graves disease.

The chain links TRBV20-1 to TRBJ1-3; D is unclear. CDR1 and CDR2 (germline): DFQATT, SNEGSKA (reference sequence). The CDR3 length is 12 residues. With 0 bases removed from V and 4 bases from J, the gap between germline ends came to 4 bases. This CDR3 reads CSARDPGNTIYF. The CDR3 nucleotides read TGCAGTGCTAGAGATCCGGGAAACACCATATATTTT.

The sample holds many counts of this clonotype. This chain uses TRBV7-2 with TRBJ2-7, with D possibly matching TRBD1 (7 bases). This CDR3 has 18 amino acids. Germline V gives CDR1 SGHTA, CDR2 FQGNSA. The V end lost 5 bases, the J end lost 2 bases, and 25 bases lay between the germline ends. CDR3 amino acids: CASSQNRGGGSQTYEQYF. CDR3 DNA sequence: TGTGCCAGCAGCCAGAACAGGGGCGGAGGGAGTCAAACCTACGAGCAGTACTTC.

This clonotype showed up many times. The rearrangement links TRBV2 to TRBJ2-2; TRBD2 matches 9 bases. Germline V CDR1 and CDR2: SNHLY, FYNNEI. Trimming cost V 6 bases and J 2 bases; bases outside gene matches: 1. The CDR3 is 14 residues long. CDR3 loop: CASRLAGNTGELFF. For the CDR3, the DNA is TGTGCCAGCAGGCTAGCGGGAAACACCGGGGAGCTGTTTTTT.

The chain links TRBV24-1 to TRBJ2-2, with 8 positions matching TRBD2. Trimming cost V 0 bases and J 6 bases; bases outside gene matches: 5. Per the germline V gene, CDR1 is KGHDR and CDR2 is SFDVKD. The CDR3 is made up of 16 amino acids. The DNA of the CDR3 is TGTGCCACCAGTGATTTGAGCGGGAGAGGTTCCGGGGAGCTGTTTTTT. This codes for CATSDLSGRGSGELFF.

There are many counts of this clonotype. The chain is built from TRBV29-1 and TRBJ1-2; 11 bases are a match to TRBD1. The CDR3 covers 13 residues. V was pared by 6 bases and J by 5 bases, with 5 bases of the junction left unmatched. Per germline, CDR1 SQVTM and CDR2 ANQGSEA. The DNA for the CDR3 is TGCAGCGTGGATGGGACAGGGGGGTATGGCTACACCTTC. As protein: CSVDGTGGYGYTF.

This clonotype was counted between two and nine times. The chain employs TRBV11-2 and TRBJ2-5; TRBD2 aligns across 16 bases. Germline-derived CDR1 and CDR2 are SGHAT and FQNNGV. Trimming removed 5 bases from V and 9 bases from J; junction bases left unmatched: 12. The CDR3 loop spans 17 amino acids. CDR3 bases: TGTGCCAGCAGCGTGGGGACTAGCGGGGGGGTCCTGATGGCCCAGTACTTC. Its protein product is CASSVGTSGGVLMAQYF. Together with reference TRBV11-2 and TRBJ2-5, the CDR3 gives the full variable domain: EAGVAQSPRYKIIEKRQSVAFWCNPISGHATLYWYQQILGQGPKLLIQFQNNGVVDDSQLPKDRFSAERLKGVDSTLKIQPAKLEDSAVYLCASSVGTSGGVLMAQYFGPGTRLLVL.

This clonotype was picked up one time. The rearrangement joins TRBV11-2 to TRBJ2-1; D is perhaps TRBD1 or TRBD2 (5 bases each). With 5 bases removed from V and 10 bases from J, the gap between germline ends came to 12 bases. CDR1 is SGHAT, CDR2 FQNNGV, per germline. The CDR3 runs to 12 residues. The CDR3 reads CASSTWGGEQFF. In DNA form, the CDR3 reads TGTGCCAGCAGCACCTGGGGCGGGGAGCAGTTCTTC.

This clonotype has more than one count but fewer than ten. DNA of the CDR3: TGTGCCAGCAGTCGGGGACAGAGTATCTACGAGCAGTACTTC. Protein sequence: CASSRGQSIYEQYF. The chain couples TRBV6-2 or TRBV6-3 to TRBJ2-7; TRBD1 aligns across 7 bases. Trimming cost V 5 bases and J 3 bases; bases outside gene matches: 7. The germline V gene has CDR1 MNHEY and CDR2 SVGEGT. The CDR3 length is 14 residues.

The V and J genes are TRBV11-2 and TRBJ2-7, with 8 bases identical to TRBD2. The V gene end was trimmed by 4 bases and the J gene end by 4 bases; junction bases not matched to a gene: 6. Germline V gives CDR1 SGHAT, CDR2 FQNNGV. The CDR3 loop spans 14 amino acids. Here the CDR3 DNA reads TGTGCCAGCAGCTATGGACTAGCAGATTACGAGCAGTACTTC. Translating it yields CASSYGLADYEQYF. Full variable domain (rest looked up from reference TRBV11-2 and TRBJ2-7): EAGVAQSPRYKIIEKRQSVAFWCNPISGHATLYWYQQILGQGPKLLIQFQNNGVVDDSQLPKDRFSAERLKGVDSTLKIQPAKLEDSAVYLCASSYGLADYEQYFGPGTRLTVT.

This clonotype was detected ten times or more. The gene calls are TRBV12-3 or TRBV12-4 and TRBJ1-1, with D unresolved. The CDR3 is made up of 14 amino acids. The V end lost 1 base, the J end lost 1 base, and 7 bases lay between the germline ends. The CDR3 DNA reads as TGTGCCAGCAGTTTAGGCCTTACGAACACTGAAGCTTTCTTT. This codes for CASSLGLTNTEAFF.

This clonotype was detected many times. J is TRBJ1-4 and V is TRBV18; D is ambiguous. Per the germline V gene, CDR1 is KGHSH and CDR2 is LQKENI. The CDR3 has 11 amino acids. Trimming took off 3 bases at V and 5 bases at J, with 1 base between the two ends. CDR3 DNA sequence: TGTGCCAGCTCACCCAATGAAAAACTGTTTTTT. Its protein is CASSPNEKLFF. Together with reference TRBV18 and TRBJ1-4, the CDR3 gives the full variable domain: NAGVMQNPRHLVRRRGQEARLRCSPMKGHSHVYWYRQLPEEGLKFMVYLQKENIIDESGMPKERFSAEFPKEGPSILRIQQVVRGDSAAYFCASSPNEKLFFGSGTQLSVL.

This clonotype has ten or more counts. CDR3 bases: TGTGCCAGCAGCGCGGGGACGAACACTGAAGCTTTCTTT. Translated: CASSAGTNTEAFF. The chain links TRBV6-1 to TRBJ1-1, with D possibly TRBD1 on 5 matching bases. Germline V lookup: CDR1 MNHNS, CDR2 SASEGT. V lost 6 bases and J 1 base, leaving 9 bases between the germline ends. The CDR3 runs 13 residues.

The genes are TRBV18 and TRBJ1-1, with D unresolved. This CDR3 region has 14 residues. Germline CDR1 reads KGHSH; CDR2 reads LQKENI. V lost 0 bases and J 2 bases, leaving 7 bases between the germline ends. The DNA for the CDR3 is TGTGCCAGCTCACCACCTTACGGAAACACTGAAGCTTTCTTT. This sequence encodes CASSPPYGNTEAFF.

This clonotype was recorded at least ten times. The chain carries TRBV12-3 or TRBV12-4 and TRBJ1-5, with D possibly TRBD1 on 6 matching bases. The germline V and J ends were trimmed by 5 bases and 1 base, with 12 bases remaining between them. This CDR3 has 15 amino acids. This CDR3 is CASSPTGGSNQPQHF. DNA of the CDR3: TGTGCCAGCAGTCCCACGGGGGGCAGCAATCAGCCCCAGCATTTT.

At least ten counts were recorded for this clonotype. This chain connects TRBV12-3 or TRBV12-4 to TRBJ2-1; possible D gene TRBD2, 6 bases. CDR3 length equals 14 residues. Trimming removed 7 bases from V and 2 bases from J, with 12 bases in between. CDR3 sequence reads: CASTWVAAYNEQFF. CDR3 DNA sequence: TGTGCCAGCACCTGGGTAGCGGCCTACAATGAGCAGTTCTTC.

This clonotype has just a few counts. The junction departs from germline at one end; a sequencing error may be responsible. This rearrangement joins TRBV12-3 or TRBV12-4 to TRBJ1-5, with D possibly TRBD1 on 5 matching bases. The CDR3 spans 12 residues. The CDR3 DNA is TGTACCAGCAGTTCAGGGCACCAGCCCCAGCATTTT. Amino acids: CTSSSGHQPQHF.

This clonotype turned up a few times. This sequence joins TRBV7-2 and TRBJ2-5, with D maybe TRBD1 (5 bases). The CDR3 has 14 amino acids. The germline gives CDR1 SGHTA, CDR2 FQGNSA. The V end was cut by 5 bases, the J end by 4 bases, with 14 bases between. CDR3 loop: CASSPPRGRETQYF. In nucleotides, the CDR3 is TGTGCCAGCAGCCCACCAAGGGGCCGAGAGACCCAGTACTTC.

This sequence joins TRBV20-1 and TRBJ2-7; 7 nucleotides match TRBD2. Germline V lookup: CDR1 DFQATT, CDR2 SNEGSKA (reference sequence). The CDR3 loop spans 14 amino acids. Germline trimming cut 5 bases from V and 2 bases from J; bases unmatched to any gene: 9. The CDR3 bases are TGCAGTGCTCCCCGGAGCGGGATAACCTACGAGCAGTACTTC. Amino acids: CSAPRSGITYEQYF.

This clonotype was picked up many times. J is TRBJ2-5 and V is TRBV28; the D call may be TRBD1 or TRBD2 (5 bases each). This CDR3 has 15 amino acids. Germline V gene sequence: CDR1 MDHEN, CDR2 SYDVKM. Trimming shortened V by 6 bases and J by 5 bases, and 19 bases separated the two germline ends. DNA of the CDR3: TGTGCCAGCAGCCCTCGGGACCGGGCGTGGGAGACCCAGTACTTC. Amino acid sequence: CASSPRDRAWETQYF.

CDR3 sequence (DNA): TGTGCCAGCAGCGGAGACTGGGTAGAGACCCAGTACTTC. Translation gives CASSGDWVETQYF. The V and J genes are TRBV13 and TRBJ2-5, with D unclear. The germline V gene has CDR1 PRHDT and CDR2 FYEKMQ (reference sequence). The CDR3 covers 13 residues. The ends were cut back, 5 bases at V and 4 bases at J, with 11 bases in the middle.

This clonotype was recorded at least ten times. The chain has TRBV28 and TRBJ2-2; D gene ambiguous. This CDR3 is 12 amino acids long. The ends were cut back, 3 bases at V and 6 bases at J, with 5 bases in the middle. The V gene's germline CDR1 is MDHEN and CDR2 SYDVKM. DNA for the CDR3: TGTGCCAGCAGTTTCCGGTCCGGGGAGCTGTTTTTT. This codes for CASSFRSGELFF.

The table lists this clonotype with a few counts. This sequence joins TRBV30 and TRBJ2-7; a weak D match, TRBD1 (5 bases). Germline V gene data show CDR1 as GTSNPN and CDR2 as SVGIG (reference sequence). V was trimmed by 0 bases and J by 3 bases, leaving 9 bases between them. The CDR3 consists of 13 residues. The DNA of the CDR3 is TGTGCCTGGAGTGTACGACAGTTCTACGAGCAGTACTTC. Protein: CAWSVRQFYEQYF. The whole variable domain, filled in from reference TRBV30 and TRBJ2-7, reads SQTIHQWPATLVQPVGSPLSLECTVEGTSNPNLYWYRQAAGRGLQLLFYSVGIGQISSEVPQNLSASRPQDRQFILSSKKLLLSDSGFYLCAWSVRQFYEQYFGPGTRLTVT.

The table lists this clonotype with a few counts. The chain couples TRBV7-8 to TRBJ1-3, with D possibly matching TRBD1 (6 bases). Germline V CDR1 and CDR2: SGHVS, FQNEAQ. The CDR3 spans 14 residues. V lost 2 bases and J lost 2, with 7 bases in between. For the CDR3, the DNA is TGTGCCAGCAGCTTATGGACAGCTGGAAACACCATATATTTT. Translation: CASSLWTAGNTIYF.

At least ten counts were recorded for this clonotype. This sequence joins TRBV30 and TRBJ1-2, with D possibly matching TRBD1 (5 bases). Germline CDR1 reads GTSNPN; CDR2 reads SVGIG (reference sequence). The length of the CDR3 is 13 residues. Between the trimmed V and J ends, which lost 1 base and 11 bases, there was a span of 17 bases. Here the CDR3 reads CAWSEDRPMRYTF. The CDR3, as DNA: TGTGCCTGGAGTGAAGACAGACCCATGAGGTACACCTTC.

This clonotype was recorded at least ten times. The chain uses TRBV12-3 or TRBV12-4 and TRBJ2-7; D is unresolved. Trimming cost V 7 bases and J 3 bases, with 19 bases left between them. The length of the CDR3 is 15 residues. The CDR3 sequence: CASTVSGQFFYEQYF. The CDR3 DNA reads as TGTGCCAGCACGGTATCGGGCCAGTTCTTCTACGAGCAGTACTTC.

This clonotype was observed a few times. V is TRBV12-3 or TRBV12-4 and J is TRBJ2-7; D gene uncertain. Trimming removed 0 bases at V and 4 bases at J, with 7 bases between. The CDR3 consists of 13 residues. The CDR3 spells CASSLAFGYEQYF. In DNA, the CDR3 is TGTGCCAGCAGTTTAGCGTTTGGGTACGAGCAGTACTTC.

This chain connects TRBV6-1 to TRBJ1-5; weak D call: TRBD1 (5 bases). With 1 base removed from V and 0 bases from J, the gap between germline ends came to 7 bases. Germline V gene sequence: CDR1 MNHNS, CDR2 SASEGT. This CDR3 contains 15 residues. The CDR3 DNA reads TGTGCCAGCAGTGAAGACAGGAGTAGCAATCAGCCCCAGCATTTT. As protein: CASSEDRSSNQPQHF.

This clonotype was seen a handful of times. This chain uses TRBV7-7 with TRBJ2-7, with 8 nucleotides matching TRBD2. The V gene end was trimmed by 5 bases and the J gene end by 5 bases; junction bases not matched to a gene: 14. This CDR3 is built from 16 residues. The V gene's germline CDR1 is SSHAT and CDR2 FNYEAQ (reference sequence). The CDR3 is CASSPGGGRGKNEQYF. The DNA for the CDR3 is TGTGCCAGCAGCCCGGGAGGGGGTCGGGGGAAGAACGAGCAGTACTTC.